What follows are 21 T cell receptor beta chains derived from one specimen sequenced in a study of blood T cells in healthy people across ages. Alongside a J-beta primer mix, a sample-barcoded 5' primer served in a second PCR lasting 7 to 11 cycles. TCRdb used MiXCR to reprocess the 5' RACE reads, holding one entry per CDR3 protein. The sample yields 1.5 million to 2 million distinct CDR3 sequences, over 25% seen once. Sequencing was carried out using blood. Source of these receptors: a woman in her twenties or thirties in good health.

In its sample, this clonotype was seen a few times. The V gene is TRBV3-1, the J gene TRBJ1-4; TRBD1 might be the D (5 bases). Trimming stripped 4 bases from V and 4 bases from J, with 13 bases between. Germline values: CDR1 LGHDT, CDR2 YNNKEL (reference sequence). There are 15 residues in the CDR3. The CDR3 spells CASSRKGDGNEKLFF. In DNA form, the CDR3 reads TGTGCCAGCAGCCGAAAAGGGGACGGTAATGAAAAACTGTTTTTT.

This clonotype was seen a handful of times. V and J are TRBV20-1 and TRBJ2-5; D unclear. The CDR3 extends over 11 amino acids. V was pared by 6 bases and J by 4 bases, with 9 bases between. CDR1 DFQATT and CDR2 SNEGSKA come from the germline V gene (reference sequence). CDR3 sequence (DNA): TGCAGTGCAATGGGGTTAGAGACCCAGTACTTC. This codes for CSAMGLETQYF.

V is TRBV7-8 and J is TRBJ2-1; TRBD2 agrees at 10 bases. With V trimmed by 5 bases and J by 6 bases, 16 bases remained unmatched. Germline V CDR1 and CDR2: SGHVS, FQNEAQ. The CDR3 consists of 18 residues. In DNA form, the CDR3 reads TGTGCCAGCAGCCGACACGTGGGGGGTCTAGCGGGAGCCAATGAGCAGTTCTTC. It yields the protein CASSRHVGGLAGANEQFF.

There are a few counts of this clonotype. The chain joins TRBV29-1 to TRBJ2-4; 13 nucleotides agree with TRBD2. The better agreement between TRBJ2-7 and the DNA end casts doubt on the J call. Germline loops: CDR1 SQVTM, CDR2 ANQGSEA. This CDR3 region has 18 residues. CDR3 nucleotides: TGCAGTGTGCGGGGGTGGGGCAATGAGGGACTAGCGGGAAGCGAGCAGTACTTC. Its protein product is CSVRGWGNEGLAGSEQYF.

This clonotype was seen a handful of times. This chain joins TRBV9 and TRBJ2-5, with TRBD1 matching over 7 bases. V gave up 2 bases and J gave up 3 bases; unmatched junction bases: 10. The CDR3 runs to 16 residues. Germline assignment: CDR1 SGDLS and CDR2 YYNGEE. Here the CDR3 reads CASSVTSGTVKETQYF. As DNA, the CDR3 is TGTGCCAGCAGCGTGACTTCCGGGACAGTAAAAGAGACCCAGTACTTC.

The chain has TRBV6-6 and TRBJ2-1; 9 bases align to TRBD2. The germline V gene encodes CDR1 MNHNY and CDR2 SVGAGI (reference sequence). Germline trimming cut 7 bases from V and 13 bases from J; bases unmatched to any gene: 14. CDR3 size: 14 residues. The CDR3: CASTIAGDRETQFF. The CDR3 DNA follows: TGTGCCAGCACTATAGCGGGAGACAGGGAGACCCAGTTCTTC.

This clonotype was counted a few times. The V call is TRBV28, the J call TRBJ2-1, with D possibly being TRBD2 (5 bases). V was trimmed by 8 bases and J by 6 bases, leaving 14 bases between them. The CDR3 spans 13 residues. Germline CDR1 MDHEN, CDR2 SYDVKM. For the CDR3, the DNA is TGTGCCAGCTGTGAGGGAAAAAGCAATGAGCAGTTCTTC. Translating it yields CASCEGKSNEQFF.

V and J are TRBV20-1 and TRBJ1-3, with a tentative D call TRBD1 (6 bases). The CDR3 sequence is 13 residues long. Germline V gene lookup returns CDR1 DFQATT and CDR2 SNEGSKA (reference sequence). V was pared by 5 bases and J by 5 bases, with 13 bases between. The CDR3 nucleotides read TGCAGTGCTGAGGGGGTAGACAGAAACACCATATATTTT. This encodes CSAEGVDRNTIYF.

The chain is built from TRBV14 and TRBJ2-5; 7 bases fit TRBD1. Germline V gene data show CDR1 as SGHDN and CDR2 as FVKESK. CDR3 length: 15 amino acids. V lost 4 bases, J lost 0 bases, and 5 bases stayed unmatched. The CDR3 sequence: CASSPPDRYQETQYF. The CDR3 DNA follows: TGTGCCAGCAGCCCCCCGGACAGGTACCAAGAGACCCAGTACTTC.

The chain carries TRBV9 and TRBJ2-1; no reliable D call. The DNA end favors TRBJ2-7, so the J call may be wrong. The CDR3 is 14 amino acids. The V gene's germline CDR1 is SGDLS and CDR2 YYNGEE. CDR3: CASSPGWGYNEQYF. CDR3 sequence (DNA): TGTGCCAGCAGCCCGGGCTGGGGTTACAATGAGCAGTACTTC.

At least ten counts were recorded for this clonotype. The V and J genes are TRBV7-8 and TRBJ2-1; TRBD2 matches 11 bases. CDR3 length equals 16 residues. The ends lost 5 bases at V and 7 bases at J; junction bases unmatched: 10. CDR1 SGHVS and CDR2 FQNEAQ come from the germline V gene. CDR3 DNA sequence: TGTGCCAGCAGCCTCCCACTAGCGGGAGAAGGAAATGAGCAGTTCTTC. Translating it yields CASSLPLAGEGNEQFF.

The genes are TRBV6-1 and TRBJ1-2; D unresolved. Germline CDR1 is MNHNS and CDR2 is SASEGT. CDR3 length: 13 residues. The V end lost 1 base, the J end lost 3 bases, and 6 bases lay between the germline ends. The CDR3 coding sequence is TGTGCCAGCAGTGAAGGGGATTACTATGGCTACACCTTC. This gives the protein CASSEGDYYGYTF.

V usage is TRBV10-3 and J usage is TRBJ1-1, with 7 bases aligning to TRBD1. V dropped 6 bases and J dropped 3; count of bases not matched to a gene: 7. The CDR3 loop spans 14 amino acids. Looked up from germline, CDR1 is ENHRY and CDR2 is SYGVKD. This chain's CDR3 is CAIRAGQRDTEAFF. The CDR3 DNA follows: TGTGCCATCAGGGCGGGACAGAGGGACACTGAAGCTTTCTTT.

The CDR3 DNA follows: TGTGCCAGCAGCTTGGGGGCAGGGGGAGGGGAGAATGAGCAGTTCTTC. It yields the protein CASSLGAGGGENEQFF. The chain couples TRBV7-9 to TRBJ2-1, with D perhaps TRBD1 or TRBD2 (7 bases each). The V gene's germline CDR1 is SEHNR and CDR2 FQNEAQ (reference sequence). Trimming took off 3 bases at V and 7 bases at J, with 19 bases between the two ends. This CDR3 is built from 16 residues.

This clonotype was recorded a few times. The J gene is TRBJ1-5, the V gene TRBV6-1, with a possible D match to TRBD1 (6 bases). CDR1 MNHNS and CDR2 SASEGT come from the germline V gene. The ends were cut back, 9 bases at V and 6 bases at J, with 15 bases in the middle. The CDR3 loop spans 13 amino acids. The CDR3 here is CASCSAGVQPQHF. The CDR3 coding sequence is TGTGCCAGTTGTTCGGCAGGGGTTCAGCCCCAGCATTTT.

This chain uses TRBV10-1 with TRBJ1-1; the D gene is possibly TRBD1 (6 bases). V was pared by 0 bases and J by 5 bases, with 10 bases between. The CDR3 length is 14 residues. Germline V gene lookup returns CDR1 WNHNN and CDR2 SYGVQD (reference sequence). CDR3 nucleotides: TGCGCCAGCAGTGAGTCGAAGGGGACAACTGAAGCTTTCTTT. It specifies CASSESKGTTEAFF.

This clonotype was recorded a few times. The chain uses TRBV6-5 and TRBJ2-2; a weak D match, TRBD2 (5 bases). The CDR3 runs 15 residues. The V and J ends lost 6 bases and 8 bases respectively, with 19 bases between them. Per the germline V gene, CDR1 is MNHEY and CDR2 is SVGAGI. CDR3 amino acids: CASSRIPGSPGELFF. DNA of the CDR3: TGTGCCAGCAGCAGAATTCCGGGGAGCCCAGGGGAGCTGTTTTTT.

This clonotype was seen ten or more times. The chain is built from TRBV5-1 and TRBJ2-1; D perhaps matches TRBD1 (5 bases). V was pared by 0 bases and J by 4 bases, with 11 bases between. Per germline, CDR1 SGHRS and CDR2 YFSETQ. CDR3 length: 15 residues. In DNA, the CDR3 is TGCGCCAGCAGCTTGGACAGGAACTGGTACAATGAGCAGTTCTTC. Protein: CASSLDRNWYNEQFF.

This clonotype was recorded a few times. V is TRBV7-9 and J is TRBJ2-7; TRBD2 is a possible D gene (5 bases). Trimming pared 0 bases from V and 5 bases from J, leaving 14 bases between. Looked up from germline, CDR1 is SEHNR and CDR2 is FQNEAQ (reference sequence). This CDR3 has 15 residues. The CDR3 DNA reads TGTGCCAGCAGCTTAGCCATAACCGGGAACCACGAGCAGTACTTC. It is translated as CASSLAITGNHEQYF.

This clonotype was detected a few times. The chain joins TRBV24-1 to TRBJ2-1; 7 bases are a match to TRBD2. Per germline, CDR1 KGHDR and CDR2 SFDVKD. The CDR3 contains 17 residues. J gave up 5 bases and V 0 bases, and 9 bases lay outside the gene matches. CDR3 in amino acids: CATSDLPTSASDNEQFF. CDR3 DNA: TGTGCCACCAGTGATTTGCCTACTAGCGCCAGTGACAATGAGCAGTTCTTC.

This clonotype has just a few counts. The chain joins TRBV20-1 to TRBJ2-1, with D perhaps matching TRBD2 (6 bases). The last part of the DNA fits TRBJ2-7 better; the J call may be wrong. CDR1 is DFQATT, CDR2 SNEGSKA, per germline (reference sequence). The CDR3 extends over 15 amino acids. The CDR3 DNA reads as TGCAGTGCCGCCCGGGAGACCTACTCCTACAATGAGCAGTACTTC. It translates to CSAARETYSYNEQYF.